The sequence of this T cell receptor beta chain was determined in a study of blood T cell repertoires in COVID-19. Germline V gene sequence: CDR1 SGHRS, CDR2 YFSETQ. The CDR3 loop spans 17 amino acids. V trimming: 4 bases; J trimming: 1 base; junction bases outside the gene matches: 8. TCRdb's table, derived via immunoSEQ multiplex PCR, lists solely in-frame clones and lacks some. The data contain around 70,000 clones, 75% to 95% of them singletons. The J gene is TRBJ1-1, the V gene TRBV5-1, with TRBD1 matching 12 bases. This TCR was recovered from a woman aged 60 to 75 with active COVID-19. The source material was peripheral blood. The CDR3 nucleotides read TGCGCCAGCAGCCCCGGGACAGGGGGCGCGTGGAACACTGAAGCTTTCTTT. As protein: CASSPGTGGAWNTEAFF.